These 18 T cell receptor beta chains were all obtained from the same sample, sequenced in a study of identical twins. Each CDR3 protein is one row after TCRdb ran MiXCR on the 5' RACE reads. The repertoire consists of approximately 230,000 distinct CDR3 sequences, with over 5.5% occurring once and the leading ten covering roughly 15%. These data were likewise used in another study, on T cells expressing NK-cell markers.

Sequencing used CD8+ T cells sorted from blood. These receptors originate from a woman under 30 in good health.

At least ten counts were recorded for this clonotype. This chain uses TRBV14 with TRBJ1-1, with TRBD1 as a possible D gene (5 bases). V was shortened by 4 bases and J by 2 bases, with 11 bases between the two germline ends. Germline CDR1 SGHDN, CDR2 FVKESK. The CDR3 totals 14 residues. The CDR3 protein is CASSPWGDNTEAFF. The CDR3 region has the DNA TGTGCCAGCAGCCCCTGGGGGGACAACACTGAAGCTTTCTTT.

The V call is TRBV12-3 or TRBV12-4, the J call TRBJ2-1; D is unresolved. The CDR3 loop spans 15 amino acids. V shed 3 bases and J shed 3 bases, with 12 bases lying between them. CDR3 protein: CASSFGVSDYNEQFF. In nucleotides, the CDR3 is TGTGCCAGCAGTTTTGGGGTTTCAGACTACAATGAGCAGTTCTTC.

The chain links TRBV5-5 to TRBJ2-2, with D possibly being TRBD2 (5 bases). Trimming pared 4 bases from V and 8 bases from J, leaving 15 bases between. The CDR3 spans 14 residues. Germline V gives CDR1 SGHKS, CDR2 YYEKEE (reference sequence). The CDR3 bases are TGTGCCAGCAGCCCCGGGGTCCCCGGGGGGGAGCTGTTTTTT. Its protein is CASSPGVPGGELFF.

This clonotype was detected ten times or more. The chain recombines TRBV29-1 with TRBJ2-1, with 8 positions matching TRBD2. Germline trimming cut 6 bases from V and 4 bases from J; bases unmatched to any gene: 11. The CDR3 has 15 residues. Germline V lookup: CDR1 SQVTM, CDR2 ANQGSEA. The CDR3 DNA reads as TGCAGCGTAGCACCGGGACTAGACTCTTACAATGAGCAGTTCTTC. Amino acids: CSVAPGLDSYNEQFF.

There are many counts of this clonotype. The rearrangement links TRBV9 to TRBJ2-1; D gene ambiguous. Trimming cost V 4 bases and J 2 bases, with 16 bases left between them. The CDR3 has 16 amino acids. In germline, CDR1 is SGDLS, CDR2 YYNGEE. CDR3 sequence: CASSSLGTSPYNEQFF. CDR3 coding DNA: TGTGCCAGCAGCTCCTTAGGAACGAGCCCCTACAATGAGCAGTTCTTC.

This clonotype appeared many times. The chain uses TRBV5-1 and TRBJ1-1, with D perhaps matching TRBD1 (6 bases). Germline V gene lookup returns CDR1 SGHRS and CDR2 YFSETQ. V dropped 1 base and J dropped 3 bases, with 13 bases sitting between them. CDR3 length equals 15 residues. The CDR3 here is CASSLYGGADTEAFF. The CDR3, as DNA: TGCGCCAGCAGCTTGTATGGGGGCGCCGACACTGAAGCTTTCTTT.

This clonotype was recorded a few times. The CDR3 here is CASSRTGIFGQYF. CDR3 coding DNA: TGTGCCAGCAGTCGGACAGGGATTTTCGGGCAGTACTTC. The V gene is TRBV7-9, the J gene TRBJ2-7; 8 bases line up with TRBD1. V gave up 6 bases and J gave up 9 bases; unmatched junction bases: 10. Germline V CDR1 and CDR2: SEHNR, FQNEAQ (reference sequence). The CDR3 runs 13 residues.

CDR3 in DNA: TGTGCCAGCAGCTCAGTTGGTAGCACAGATACGCAGTATTTT. Its translation is CASSSVGSTDTQYF. The chain has TRBV6-1 and TRBJ2-3; D is unresolved. Germline-derived CDR1 and CDR2 are MNHNS and SASEGT. CDR3 size: 14 residues. Trimming took 6 bases from V and 0 from J, leaving 10 bases between them.

This clonotype was seen many times. J is TRBJ2-7 and V is TRBV10-2, with D tentatively TRBD1 (6 bases). Germline loops: CDR1 WSHSY, CDR2 SAAADI. Trimming removed 6 bases at V and 0 bases at J, with 15 bases between. There are 15 residues in the CDR3. CDR3 region: CASRPGHGSSYEQYF. The DNA of the CDR3 is TGCGCCAGCAGGCCGGGACACGGGTCCTCCTACGAGCAGTACTTC.

This clonotype was found many times. The V call is TRBV20-1, the J call TRBJ2-1, with 9 positions matching TRBD2. Germline values: CDR1 DFQATT, CDR2 SNEGSKA (reference sequence). This CDR3 contains 15 residues. J lost 7 bases, V lost 0 bases, and 7 bases had no gene match. The CDR3 here is CSARDLAGFSNEQFF. The CDR3 DNA follows: TGCAGTGCTAGAGATCTAGCGGGGTTTTCGAATGAGCAGTTCTTC.

The CDR3 DNA reads TGTGCCAGCAGCTTAACACCCAGCGGGAGATCTTACAATGAGCAGTTCTTC. This codes for CASSLTPSGRSYNEQFF. V and J are TRBV7-9 and TRBJ2-1; 8 bases line up with TRBD2. Looked up from germline, CDR1 is SEHNR and CDR2 is FQNEAQ (reference sequence). The V and J ends lost 2 bases and 4 bases, in that order; junction bases with no gene match: 10. The CDR3 contains 17 residues.

This clonotype was recorded a few times. The chain is built from TRBV20-1 and TRBJ2-3; TRBD2 might be the D (5 bases). CDR1 is DFQATT, CDR2 SNEGSKA, per germline (reference sequence). The CDR3 runs to 11 residues. The ends were cut back, 5 bases at V and 11 bases at J, with 14 bases in the middle. Written as DNA, the CDR3 is TGCAGTGCTGAAGACCCCCGGGGGCAGTATTTT. Amino acids: CSAEDPRGQYF.

This clonotype was picked up a small number of times. This chain links TRBV7-8 with TRBJ2-7, with 8 bases identical to TRBD1. The CDR3 loop spans 14 amino acids. Germline CDR1 SGHVS, CDR2 FQNEAQ. Trimming at V came to 3 bases and at J to 6 bases, leaving 7 bases not matched to a gene. This CDR3 reads CASSFRDRYSEQYF. CDR3 DNA: TGTGCCAGCAGCTTCCGGGACAGGTACTCCGAGCAGTACTTC.

Within the sample, this clonotype is medium-sized. V usage is TRBV20-1 and J usage is TRBJ1-4; possibly TRBD1 for D (5 bases). Trimming left V 3 bases short and J 4 bases short, with 9 bases between. The CDR3 length is 13 residues. Germline CDR1 DFQATT, CDR2 SNEGSKA (reference sequence). The CDR3 coding sequence is TGCAGTGCTAGTGGGACGGTTAATGAAAAACTGTTTTTT. As protein: CSASGTVNEKLFF.

This clonotype was seen more than once but under ten times. The genes are TRBV7-9 and TRBJ2-3; 9 nucleotides agree with TRBD2. CDR1 is SEHNR, CDR2 FQNEAQ, per germline (reference sequence). V lost 4 bases to trimming and J lost 2 bases; unmatched junction nucleotides: 4. There are 15 residues in the CDR3. This CDR3 reads CASSYRLADTDTQYF. In DNA form, the CDR3 reads TGTGCCAGCAGCTACAGACTAGCGGACACAGATACGCAGTATTTT.

The chain combines TRBV27 with TRBJ2-1; weak D call: TRBD2 (6 bases). V gave up 5 bases and J gave up 4 bases, with 21 bases separating them. The CDR3 totals 17 residues. Germline V gene lookup returns CDR1 MNHEY and CDR2 SMNVEV (reference sequence). The CDR3 nucleotides are TGTGCCAGCAGTGCCCACCCGCTAGCGACTAATTACAATGAGCAGTTCTTC. This encodes CASSAHPLATNYNEQFF.

The sample holds a few counts of this clonotype. V usage is TRBV27 and J usage is TRBJ2-1, with 9 bases identical to TRBD2. Germline CDR1 and CDR2: MNHEY and SMNVEV (reference sequence). The CDR3 has 16 amino acids. With V trimmed by 7 bases and J by 6 bases, 13 bases remained unmatched. CDR3: CASNPFAGGSANEQFF. The DNA for the CDR3 is TGTGCCAGCAACCCTTTTGCGGGAGGGTCGGCCAATGAGCAGTTCTTC.

This clonotype came up many times. The genes are TRBV5-1 and TRBJ2-7, with D unresolved. CDR1 is SGHRS, CDR2 YFSETQ, per germline. There are 15 residues in the CDR3. Trimming removed 0 bases from V and 0 bases from J, with 10 bases in between. CDR3 sequence reads: CASSLAPDFSYEQYF. The CDR3 nucleotides read TGCGCCAGCAGCTTGGCCCCAGACTTCTCCTACGAGCAGTACTTC.